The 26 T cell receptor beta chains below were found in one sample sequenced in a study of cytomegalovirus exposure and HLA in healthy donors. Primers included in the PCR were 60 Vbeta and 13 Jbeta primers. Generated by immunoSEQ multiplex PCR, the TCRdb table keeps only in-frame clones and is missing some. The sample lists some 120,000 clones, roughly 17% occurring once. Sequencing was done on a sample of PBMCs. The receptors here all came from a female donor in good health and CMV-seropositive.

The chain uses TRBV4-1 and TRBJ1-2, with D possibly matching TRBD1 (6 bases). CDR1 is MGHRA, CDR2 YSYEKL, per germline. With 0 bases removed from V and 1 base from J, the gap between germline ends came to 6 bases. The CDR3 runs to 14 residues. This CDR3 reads CASSQEGHNYGYTF. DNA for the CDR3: TGCGCCAGCAGCCAAGAGGGACATAACTATGGCTACACCTTC.

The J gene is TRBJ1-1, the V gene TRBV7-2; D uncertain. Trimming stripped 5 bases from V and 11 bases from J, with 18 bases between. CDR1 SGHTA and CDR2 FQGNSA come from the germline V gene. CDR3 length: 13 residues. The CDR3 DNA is TGTGCCAGCAGCCGCGGCAGGACTCCCTTGGCTTTCTTT. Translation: CASSRGRTPLAFF. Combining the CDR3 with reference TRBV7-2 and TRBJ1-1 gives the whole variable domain GAGVSQSPSNKVTEKGKDVELRCDPISGHTALYWYRQSLGQGLEFLIYFQGNSAPDKSGLPSDRFSAERTGGSVSTLTIQRTQQEDSAVYLCASSRGRTPLAFFGQGTRLTVV.

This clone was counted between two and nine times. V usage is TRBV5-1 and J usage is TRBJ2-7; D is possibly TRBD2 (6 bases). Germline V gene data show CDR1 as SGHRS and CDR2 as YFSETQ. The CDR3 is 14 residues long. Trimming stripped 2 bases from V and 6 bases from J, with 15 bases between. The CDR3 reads CASSFRGGVPEQYF. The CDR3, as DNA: TGCGCCAGCAGCTTCCGCGGAGGGGTTCCCGAGCAGTACTTC.

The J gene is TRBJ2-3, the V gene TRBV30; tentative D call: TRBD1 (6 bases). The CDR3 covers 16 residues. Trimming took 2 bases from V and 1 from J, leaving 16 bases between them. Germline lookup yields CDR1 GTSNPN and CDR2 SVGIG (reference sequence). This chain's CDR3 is CAWSPLTGTGTDTQYF. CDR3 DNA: TGTGCCTGGAGTCCACTTACAGGGACGGGCACAGATACGCAGTATTTT.

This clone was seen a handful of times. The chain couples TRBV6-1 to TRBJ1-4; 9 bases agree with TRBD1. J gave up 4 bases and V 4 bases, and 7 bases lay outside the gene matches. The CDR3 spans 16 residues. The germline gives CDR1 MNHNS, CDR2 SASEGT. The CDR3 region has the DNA TGTGCCAGCAGTGGCGGGACAGGGAACCTTAATGAAAAACTGTTTTTT. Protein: CASSGGTGNLNEKLFF.

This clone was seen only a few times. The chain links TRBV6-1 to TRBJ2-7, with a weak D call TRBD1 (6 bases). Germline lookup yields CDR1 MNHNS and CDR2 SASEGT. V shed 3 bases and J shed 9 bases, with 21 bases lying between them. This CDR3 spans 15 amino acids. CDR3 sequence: CASSENRDTGRRQYF. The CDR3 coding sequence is TGTGCCAGCAGTGAGAACCGGGACACCGGTCGACGGCAGTACTTC.

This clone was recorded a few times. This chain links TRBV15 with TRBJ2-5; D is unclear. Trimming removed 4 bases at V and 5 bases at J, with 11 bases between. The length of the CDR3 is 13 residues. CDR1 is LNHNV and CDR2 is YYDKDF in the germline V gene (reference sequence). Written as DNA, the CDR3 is TGTGCCACCAGCATGCTATATAAGGAGACCCAGTACTTC. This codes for CATSMLYKETQYF.

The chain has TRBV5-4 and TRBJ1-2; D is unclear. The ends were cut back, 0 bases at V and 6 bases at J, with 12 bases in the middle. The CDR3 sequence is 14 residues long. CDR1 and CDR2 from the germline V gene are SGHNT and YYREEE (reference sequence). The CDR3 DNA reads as TGTGCCAGCAGCTTGGGCGGCGGTAGAAATGGCTACACCTTC. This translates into CASSLGGGRNGYTF.

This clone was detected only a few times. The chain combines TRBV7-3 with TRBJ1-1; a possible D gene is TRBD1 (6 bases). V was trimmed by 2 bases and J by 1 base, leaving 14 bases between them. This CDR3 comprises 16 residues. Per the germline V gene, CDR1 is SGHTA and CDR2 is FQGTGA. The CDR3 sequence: CASSLDYRAGNTEAFF. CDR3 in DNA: TGTGCCAGCAGCTTAGATTACAGGGCGGGGAACACTGAAGCTTTCTTT.

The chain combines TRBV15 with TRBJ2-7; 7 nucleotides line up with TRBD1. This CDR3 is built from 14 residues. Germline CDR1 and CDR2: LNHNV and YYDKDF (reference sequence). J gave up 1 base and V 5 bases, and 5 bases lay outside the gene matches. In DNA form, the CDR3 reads TGTGCCACCAGCGAGGACAGGCAGTCCTACGAGCAGTACTTC. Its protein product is CATSEDRQSYEQYF.

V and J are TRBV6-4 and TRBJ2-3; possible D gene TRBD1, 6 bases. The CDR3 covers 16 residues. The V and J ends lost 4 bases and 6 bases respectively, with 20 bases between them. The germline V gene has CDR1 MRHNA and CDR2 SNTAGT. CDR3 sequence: CASSVSRGFGSDTQYF. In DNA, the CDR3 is TGTGCCAGCAGTGTGAGCAGGGGCTTTGGTTCCGATACGCAGTATTTT.

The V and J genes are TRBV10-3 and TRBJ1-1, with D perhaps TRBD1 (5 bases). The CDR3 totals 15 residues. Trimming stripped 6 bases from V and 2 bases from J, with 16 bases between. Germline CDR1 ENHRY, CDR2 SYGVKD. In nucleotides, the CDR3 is TGTGCCATCAGAGAGGCAGGGAGGGCAAACACTGAAGCTTTCTTT. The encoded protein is CAIREAGRANTEAFF.

The CDR3 sequence: CASQGQTSYEQYF. CDR3 sequence (DNA): TGTGCCAGCCAGGGACAGACCTCCTACGAGCAGTACTTC. This chain links TRBV2 with TRBJ2-7; 7 bases map to TRBD1. CDR1 is SNHLY and CDR2 is FYNNEI in the germline V gene. The CDR3 is 13 amino acids. J was trimmed by 0 bases and V by 8 bases; bases with no gene match: 4.

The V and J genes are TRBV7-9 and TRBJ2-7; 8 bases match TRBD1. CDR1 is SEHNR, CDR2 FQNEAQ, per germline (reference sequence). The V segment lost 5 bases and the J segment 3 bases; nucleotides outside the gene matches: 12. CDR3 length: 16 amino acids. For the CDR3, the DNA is TGTGCCAGCAGCCCCAAATCCGGGACAGGACTCTACGAGCAGTACTTC. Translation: CASSPKSGTGLYEQYF.

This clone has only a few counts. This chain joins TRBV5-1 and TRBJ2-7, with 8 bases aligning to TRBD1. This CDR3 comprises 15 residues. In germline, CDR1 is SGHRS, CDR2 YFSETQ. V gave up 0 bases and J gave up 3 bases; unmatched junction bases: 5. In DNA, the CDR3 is TGCGCCAGCAGCTTGGTTTCGGGACAGGACTACGAGCAGTACTTC. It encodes CASSLVSGQDYEQYF.

The CDR3: CASSFRVPRTSGEKNIQYF. CDR3 DNA: TGTGCCAGCAGCTTTAGAGTACCCCGGACTAGCGGGGAGAAAAACATTCAGTACTTC. V is TRBV7-8 and J is TRBJ2-4; 12 bases are shared with TRBD2. Trimming cost V 3 bases and J 4 bases; bases outside gene matches: 13. The CDR3 is made up of 19 amino acids. CDR1 and CDR2 (germline): SGHVS, FQNEAQ.

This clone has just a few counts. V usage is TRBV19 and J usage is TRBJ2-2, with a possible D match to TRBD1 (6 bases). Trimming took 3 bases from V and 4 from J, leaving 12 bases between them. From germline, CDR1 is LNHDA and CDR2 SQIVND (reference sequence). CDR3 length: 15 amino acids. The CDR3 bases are TGTGCCAGTAGTATGGAGACAGGAAGCACCGGGGAGCTGTTTTTT. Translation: CASSMETGSTGELFF.

The CDR3 coding sequence is TGCGCCAGCAAGGGGACTAGCGGGGGGACCGGGGAGCTGTTTTTT. This encodes CASKGTSGGTGELFF. V and J are TRBV5-1 and TRBJ2-2; 15 bases fit TRBD2. V was pared by 6 bases and J by 5 bases, with 2 bases of the junction left unmatched. This CDR3 is built from 15 residues. Germline V gives CDR1 SGHRS, CDR2 YFSETQ.

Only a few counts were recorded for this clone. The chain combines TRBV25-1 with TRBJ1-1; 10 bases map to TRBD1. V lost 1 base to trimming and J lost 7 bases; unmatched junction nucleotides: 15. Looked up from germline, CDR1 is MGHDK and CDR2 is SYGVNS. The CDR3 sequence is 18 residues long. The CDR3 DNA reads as TGTGCCAGCAGTGAATTTGGGGACAGGGGAGGCAAGCGGGGTGAAGCTTTCTTT. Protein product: CASSEFGDRGGKRGEAFF.

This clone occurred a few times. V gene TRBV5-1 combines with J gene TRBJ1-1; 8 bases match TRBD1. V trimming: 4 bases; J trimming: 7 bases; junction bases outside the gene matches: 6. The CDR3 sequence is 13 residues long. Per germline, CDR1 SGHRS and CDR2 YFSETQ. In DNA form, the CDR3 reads TGCGCCAGCAGCCAACAGGGGGATGATGAAGCTTTCTTT. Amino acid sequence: CASSQQGDDEAFF. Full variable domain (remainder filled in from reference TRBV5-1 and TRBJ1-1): KAGVTQTPRYLIKTRGQQVTLSCSPISGHRSVSWYQQTPGQGLQFLFEYFSETQRNKGNFPGRFSGRQFSNSRSEMNVSTLELGDSALYLCASSQQGDDEAFFGQGTRLTVV.

The CDR3 bases are TGCGCCAGCAGCCAAGACGGTGGGGGGGGACAGGGAAGCTACGAGCAGTACTTC. This sequence encodes CASSQDGGGGQGSYEQYF. The J gene is TRBJ2-7, the V gene TRBV4-1; 9 bases fit TRBD1. This CDR3 is built from 18 residues. Per germline, CDR1 MGHRA and CDR2 YSYEKL. V gave up 0 bases and J gave up 3 bases; unmatched junction bases: 12.

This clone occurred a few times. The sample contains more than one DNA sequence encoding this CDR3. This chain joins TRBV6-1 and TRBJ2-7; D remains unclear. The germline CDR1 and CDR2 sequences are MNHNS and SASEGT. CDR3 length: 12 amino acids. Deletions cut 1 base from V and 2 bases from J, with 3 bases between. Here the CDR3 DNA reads TGTGCCAGCAGTGAAGTCGCCTACGAGCAGTACTTC. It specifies CASSEVAYEQYF.

The DNA for the CDR3 is TGTGCCAGCAGCTTAGGAACAGGGTATGGCTACACCTTC. This codes for CASSLGTGYGYTF. The V call is TRBV7-2, the J call TRBJ1-2, with D possibly matching TRBD1 (6 bases). V lost 1 base, J lost 5 bases, and 8 bases lay in between. The CDR3 has 13 residues. Germline V gene data show CDR1 as SGHTA and CDR2 as FQGNSA.

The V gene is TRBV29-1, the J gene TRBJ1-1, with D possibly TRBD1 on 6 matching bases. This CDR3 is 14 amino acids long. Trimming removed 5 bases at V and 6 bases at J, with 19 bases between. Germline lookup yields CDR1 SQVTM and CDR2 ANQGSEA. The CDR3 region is CSVFYRDTWAEAFF. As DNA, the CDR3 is TGCAGCGTTTTCTACAGGGATACGTGGGCTGAAGCTTTCTTT. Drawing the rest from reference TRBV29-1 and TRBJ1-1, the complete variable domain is SAVISQKPSRDICQRGTSLTIQCQVDSQVTMMFWYRQQPGQSLTLIATANQGSEATYESGFVIDKFPISRPNLTFSTLTVSNMSPEDSSIYLCSVFYRDTWAEAFFGQGTRLTVV.

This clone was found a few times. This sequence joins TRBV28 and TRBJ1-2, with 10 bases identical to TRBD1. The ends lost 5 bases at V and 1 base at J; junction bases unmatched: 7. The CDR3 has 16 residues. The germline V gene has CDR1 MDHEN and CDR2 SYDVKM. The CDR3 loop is CASSARQGAFNYGYTF. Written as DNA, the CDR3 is TGTGCCAGCAGTGCAAGACAGGGGGCATTTAACTATGGCTACACCTTC.

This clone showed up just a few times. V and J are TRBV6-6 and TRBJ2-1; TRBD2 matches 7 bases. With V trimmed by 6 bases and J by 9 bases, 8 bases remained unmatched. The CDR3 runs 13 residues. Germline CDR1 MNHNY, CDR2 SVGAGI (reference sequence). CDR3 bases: TGTGCCAGCAGAGTCCAGCGGGATGGTGAGCAGTTCTTC. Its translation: CASRVQRDGEQFF.